This T cell receptor beta chain was sequenced during a study of response to subunit inactivated influenza vaccine. General study findings and limits: Few additional T cells are recruited per seasonal influenza vaccination, authors suggested.

In TCRdb, the RT-PCR reads were re-called with MiXCR into one record per CDR3 protein. The table records over 800,000 distinct CDR3 sequences, around 20% of them present only once. Per germline, CDR1 LGHNA and CDR2 YNFKEQ. V was cut by 4 bases and J by 0 bases, with 15 bases left in between. This CDR3 has 17 residues. In its sample, this clonotype was seen a few times. Antigen: not known. The rearrangement links TRBV4-2 to TRBJ1-4; D is ambiguous. This sample comprised PBMCs from blood, obtained around 5 days after vaccination. This clonotype originated in a man aged 50 to 59 who received an inactivated influenza vaccine. CDR3 loop: CASSLAFRTATNEKLFF. The CDR3 bases are TGTGCCAGCAGCCTAGCTTTCCGAACCGCAACTAATGAAAAACTGTTTTTT.